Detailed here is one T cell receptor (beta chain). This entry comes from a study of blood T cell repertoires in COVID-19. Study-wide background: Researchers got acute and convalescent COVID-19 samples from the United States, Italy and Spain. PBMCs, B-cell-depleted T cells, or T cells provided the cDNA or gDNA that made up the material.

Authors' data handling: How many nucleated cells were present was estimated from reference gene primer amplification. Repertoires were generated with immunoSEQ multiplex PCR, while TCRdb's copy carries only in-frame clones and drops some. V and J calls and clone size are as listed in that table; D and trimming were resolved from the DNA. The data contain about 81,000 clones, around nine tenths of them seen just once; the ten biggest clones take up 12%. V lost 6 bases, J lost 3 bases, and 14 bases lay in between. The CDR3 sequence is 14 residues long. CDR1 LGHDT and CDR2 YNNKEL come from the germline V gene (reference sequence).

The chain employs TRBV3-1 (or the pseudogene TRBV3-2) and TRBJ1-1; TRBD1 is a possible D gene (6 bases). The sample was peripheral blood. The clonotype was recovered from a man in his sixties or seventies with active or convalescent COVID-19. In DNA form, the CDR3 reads TGTGCCAGCAGGGTTGGACAGTTCGACACTGAAGCTTTCTTT. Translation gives CASRVGQFDTEAFF.